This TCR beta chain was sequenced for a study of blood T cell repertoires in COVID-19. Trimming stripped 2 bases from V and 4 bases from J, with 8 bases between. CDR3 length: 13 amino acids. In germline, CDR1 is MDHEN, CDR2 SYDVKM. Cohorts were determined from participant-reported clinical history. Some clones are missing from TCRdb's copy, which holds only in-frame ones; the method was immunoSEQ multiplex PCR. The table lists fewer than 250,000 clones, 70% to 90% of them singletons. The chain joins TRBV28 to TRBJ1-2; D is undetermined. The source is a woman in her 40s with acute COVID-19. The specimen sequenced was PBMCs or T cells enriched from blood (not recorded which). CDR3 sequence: CASSLGGTYGYTF. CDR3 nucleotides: TGTGCCAGCAGTTTAGGCGGAACCTATGGCTACACCTTC.